The clone carrying this T cell receptor beta chain showed up just a few times. Its cognate antigen is unknown. This CDR3 has 13 residues. Deletions cut 4 bases from V and 7 bases from J, with 17 bases between. Germline assignment: CDR1 SQVTM and CDR2 ANQGSEA. Preparation of the TCRbeta library used unique molecular identifiers. TCRdb analysed the PCR reads with MiXCR anew, one entry per CDR3 protein. The data contain 700,000 to 950,000 distinct CDR3 sequences, approximately 15% of them singletons. The sample comes from a study of T-cell reconstitution after alpha-beta-depleted transplantation in children. Study-wide points: Surviving recipient T cells and thymic progenitors produced the high day-60 TCRbeta diversity seen in some patients. Hyperexpanded clones declined; after one year, newly produced T cells mostly supplied diversity.

The source of this sequence is a male patient younger than 18 who had a stem cell transplant for acute lymphoblastic leukemia, so the T cells may come from the graft donor. The genes are TRBV29-1 and TRBJ2-7, with a possible D match to TRBD2 (6 bases). Sequencing was performed on PBMCs, mostly from graft donor cells, taken 360 days after TCRalphabeta/CD19-depleted stem cell transplant. The CDR3 DNA is TGCAGCGTTGTCCCGGACGGGGACTGGGAGCAGTACTTC. Translation: CSVVPDGDWEQYF.